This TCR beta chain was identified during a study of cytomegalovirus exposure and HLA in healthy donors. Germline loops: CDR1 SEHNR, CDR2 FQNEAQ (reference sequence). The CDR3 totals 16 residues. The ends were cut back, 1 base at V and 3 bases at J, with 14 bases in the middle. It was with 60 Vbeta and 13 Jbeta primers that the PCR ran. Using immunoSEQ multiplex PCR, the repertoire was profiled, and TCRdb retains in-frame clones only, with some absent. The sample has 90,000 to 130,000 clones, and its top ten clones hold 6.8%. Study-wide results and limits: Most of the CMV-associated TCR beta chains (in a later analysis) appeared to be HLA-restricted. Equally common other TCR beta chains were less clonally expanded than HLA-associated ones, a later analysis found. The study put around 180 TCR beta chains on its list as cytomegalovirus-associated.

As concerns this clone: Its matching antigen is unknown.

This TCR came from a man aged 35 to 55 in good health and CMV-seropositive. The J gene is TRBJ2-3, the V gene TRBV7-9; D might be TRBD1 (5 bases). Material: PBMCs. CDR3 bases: TGTGCCAGCAGCTTAGTCGTAGGGGTGGTAACAGATACGCAGTATTTT. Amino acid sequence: CASSLVVGVVTDTQYF. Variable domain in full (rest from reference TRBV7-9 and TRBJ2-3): DTGVSQNPRHKITKRGQNVTFRCDPISEHNRLYWYRQTLGQGPEFLTYFQNEAQLEKSRLLSDRFSAERPKGSFSTLEIQRTEQGDSAMYLCASSLVVGVVTDTQYFGPGTRLTVL.